Detailed here is one T cell receptor (beta chain). Antigen unknown. The entry originates in a study of naive and memory T cell subsets. An oligonucleotide containing a UMI was ligated to the 3' end of TCR cDNA. Unsorted total RNA, roughly 1 to 1000 ng, was DNase treated before reverse transcription. Study-wide findings and caveats: This RNA-based method may be sensitive to activation-related transcript changes.

The SP2 primer and nested alpha and beta constant region primers amplified ligated cDNA in four rounds. Alpha and beta constant region primers primed reverse transcription for blood and skin samples. Each CDR3 protein gets one entry after TCRdb re-called the 5' RACE reads with MiXCR. Here the sample spans about 60,000 distinct CDR3 sequences, approximately 8% being singletons. This CDR3 comprises 12 residues. The V gene end was trimmed by 5 bases and the J gene end by 9 bases; junction bases not matched to a gene: 3. This clonotype was obtained from a female donor in good health. The chain employs TRBV12-3 or TRBV12-4 and TRBJ2-2; 7 nucleotides match TRBD2. The CDR3 DNA follows: TGTGCCAGCAGTATACTAGCGAGGGAGCTGTTTTTT. Translating gives CASSILARELFF.